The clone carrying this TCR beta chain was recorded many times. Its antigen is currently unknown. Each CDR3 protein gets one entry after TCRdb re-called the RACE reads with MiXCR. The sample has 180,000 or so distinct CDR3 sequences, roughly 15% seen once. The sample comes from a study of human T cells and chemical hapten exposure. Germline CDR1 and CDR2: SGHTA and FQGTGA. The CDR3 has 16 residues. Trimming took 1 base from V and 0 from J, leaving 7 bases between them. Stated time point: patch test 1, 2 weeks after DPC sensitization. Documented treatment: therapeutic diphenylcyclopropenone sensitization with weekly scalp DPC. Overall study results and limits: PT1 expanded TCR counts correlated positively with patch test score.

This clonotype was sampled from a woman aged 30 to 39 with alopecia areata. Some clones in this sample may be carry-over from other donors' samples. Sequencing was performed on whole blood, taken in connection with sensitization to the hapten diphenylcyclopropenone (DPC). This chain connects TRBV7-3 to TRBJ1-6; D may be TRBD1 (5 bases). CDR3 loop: CASSLRGDSYNSPLHF. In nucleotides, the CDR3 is TGTGCCAGCAGCTTAAGGGGCGACTCCTATAATTCACCCCTCCACTTT.